The 21 T cell receptor beta chains below come from one sample, sequenced in a study of blood T cell repertoires in COVID-19. Profiled with immunoSEQ multiplex PCR; TCRdb holds only in-frame clones, not every one. The table has tens of thousands of clones, about four fifths seen once. The source material was peripheral blood. These TCRs come from a man in his fifties or sixties with acute or convalescent COVID-19.

This chain joins TRBV12-3 or TRBV12-4 and TRBJ2-5; a weak D match, TRBD1 (6 bases). V was pared by 7 bases and J by 5 bases, with 8 bases between. The CDR3 is made up of 11 amino acids. This CDR3 reads CASTQGETQYF. The CDR3 DNA is TGTGCCAGCACCCAGGGGGAGACCCAGTACTTC.

V usage is TRBV11-3 and J usage is TRBJ2-2; TRBD1 might be the D (5 bases). The CDR3 is 15 amino acids. Germline-derived CDR1 and CDR2 are SGHNT and YENEEA. Trimming left V 2 bases short and J 1 base short, with 8 bases between. This chain's CDR3 is CASSLNRLNTGELFF. CDR3 coding DNA: TGTGCCAGCAGCTTAAACAGGCTGAACACCGGGGAGCTGTTTTTT. The full variable domain, with the rest looked up from reference TRBV11-3 and TRBJ2-2, is EAGVVQSPRYKIIEKKQPVAFWCNPISGHNTLYWYLQNLGQGPELLIRYENEEAVDDSQLPKDRFSAERLKGVDSTLKIQPAELGDSAVYLCASSLNRLNTGELFFGEGSRLTVL.

The chain couples TRBV6-5 to TRBJ1-2; 8 bases agree with TRBD1. Germline loops: CDR1 MNHEY, CDR2 SVGAGI. The CDR3 runs to 13 residues. Losses at the gene ends were 4 bases for V and 8 bases for J; bases not matched to a gene: 6. CDR3 in DNA: TGTGCCAGCAGTTTCGACAGGGGAAACGGCTACACCTTC. As protein: CASSFDRGNGYTF.

This clone has just one count. The chain has TRBV9 and TRBJ2-1; 7 bases line up with TRBD2. The CDR3 is made up of 16 amino acids. V lost 4 bases, J lost 0 bases, and 7 bases stayed unmatched. Germline-derived CDR1 and CDR2 are SGDLS and YYNGEE. The CDR3 reads CASSTSSGSSYNEQFF. Written as DNA, the CDR3 is TGTGCCAGCAGCACCTCTAGCGGAAGCTCCTACAATGAGCAGTTCTTC.

The chain is built from TRBV9 and TRBJ2-3, with D possibly matching TRBD1 (6 bases). The CDR3 sequence is 15 residues long. The germline V gene has CDR1 SGDLS and CDR2 YYNGEE. The germline V and J ends were trimmed by 4 bases and 0 bases, with 12 bases remaining between them. The CDR3: CASSSYRESTDTQYF. The CDR3 DNA is TGTGCCAGCAGCAGTTACAGGGAGAGCACAGATACGCAGTATTTT.

This chain connects TRBV24-1 to TRBJ2-2; 7 nucleotides line up with TRBD2. This CDR3 has 14 residues. Germline loops: CDR1 KGHDR, CDR2 SFDVKD. V lost 4 bases to trimming and J lost 7 bases; unmatched junction nucleotides: 5. The CDR3 nucleotides are TGTGCCACCAGTGAGACAAAGCGGGGCGGGGAGCTGTTTTTT. It is translated as CATSETKRGGELFF.

This clone occurred once. V and J are TRBV25-1 and TRBJ1-1; possible D gene TRBD1, 6 bases. Looked up from germline, CDR1 is MGHDK and CDR2 is SYGVNS. The CDR3 contains 13 residues. The V end was cut by 4 bases, the J end by 5 bases, with 11 bases between. The CDR3 nucleotides read TGTGCCAGCAGTGCTCTACAGGGAACTGAAGCTTTCTTT. This gives the protein CASSALQGTEAFF.

The V and J genes are TRBV7-3 and TRBJ1-4; the D gene is possibly TRBD1 (6 bases). Trimming took off 5 bases at V and 5 bases at J, with 12 bases between the two ends. The germline V gene has CDR1 SGHTA and CDR2 FQGTGA. The CDR3 contains 14 residues. CDR3 sequence reads: CASSPNGQNEKLFF. CDR3 coding DNA: TGTGCCAGCAGCCCAAACGGACAGAATGAAAAACTGTTTTTT.

The J gene is TRBJ1-6, the V gene TRBV6-6; D ambiguous. Germline V lookup: CDR1 MNHNY, CDR2 SVGAGI (reference sequence). The V and J ends lost 0 bases and 6 bases respectively, with 9 bases between them. CDR3 length equals 15 residues. The CDR3 reads CASSYSGQFNSPLHF. CDR3 DNA: TGTGCCAGCAGTTACTCGGGCCAGTTTAATTCACCCCTCCACTTT.

This clone was detected only a few times. The chain uses TRBV27 and TRBJ2-1; TRBD1 might be the D (6 bases). CDR3 length: 13 residues. Germline V gene sequence: CDR1 MNHEY, CDR2 SMNVEV (reference sequence). The germline V and J ends were trimmed by 7 bases and 8 bases, with 15 bases remaining between them. CDR3 sequence reads: CASTGAFEDEQFF. In DNA form, the CDR3 reads TGTGCCAGCACAGGGGCGTTTGAGGATGAGCAGTTCTTC.

The chain joins TRBV3-1 (or the pseudogene TRBV3-2) to TRBJ2-5; D gene uncertain. The CDR3 contains 13 residues. The V and J ends lost 3 bases and 4 bases respectively, with 9 bases between them. Germline V gene sequence: CDR1 LGHDT, CDR2 YNNKEL (reference sequence). The CDR3 bases are TGTGCCAGCAGCCATCGTTTCCGAGAGACCCAGTACTTC. Translating gives CASSHRFRETQYF.

Only one count was recorded for this clone. The V call is TRBV5-6, the J call TRBJ2-1; 9 positions match TRBD1. The CDR3 is made up of 16 amino acids. Germline lookup yields CDR1 SGHDT and CDR2 YYEEEE. The V gene end was trimmed by 4 bases and the J gene end by 8 bases; junction bases not matched to a gene: 13. The CDR3: CASSHLTGGPSDEQFF. CDR3 sequence (DNA): TGTGCCAGCAGCCATCTGACAGGGGGGCCTAGCGATGAGCAGTTCTTC.

The rearrangement joins TRBV30 to TRBJ1-6, with TRBD1 matching 10 bases. Germline CDR1 is GTSNPN and CDR2 is SVGIG (reference sequence). The J segment lost 7 bases and the V segment lost 5 bases, leaving 5 bases of the junction unmatched. The CDR3 is 14 amino acids. The CDR3: CAWARQGANSPLHF. CDR3 nucleotide sequence: TGTGCCTGGGCGAGACAGGGGGCGAATTCACCCCTCCACTTT.

This chain links TRBV30 with TRBJ1-4; a possible D gene is TRBD1 (5 bases). This CDR3 has 14 amino acids. The germline V and J ends were trimmed by 2 bases and 4 bases, with 11 bases remaining between them. Germline CDR1 is GTSNPN and CDR2 is SVGIG (reference sequence). CDR3 bases: TGTGCCTGGAGTATCGGGACTGTTAATGAAAAACTGTTTTTT. This gives the protein CAWSIGTVNEKLFF. Full variable domain (missing parts from reference TRBV30 and TRBJ1-4): SQTIHQWPATLVQPVGSPLSLECTVEGTSNPNLYWYRQAAGRGLQLLFYSVGIGQISSEVPQNLSASRPQDRQFILSSKKLLLSDSGFYLCAWSIGTVNEKLFFGSGTQLSVL.

The rearrangement joins TRBV5-4 to TRBJ2-2; D is perhaps TRBD1 (7 bases). The germline V and J ends were trimmed by 3 bases and 0 bases, with 12 bases remaining between them. CDR1 is SGHNT, CDR2 YYREEE, per germline (reference sequence). There are 16 residues in the CDR3. The CDR3 region has the DNA TGTGCCAGCAGCTCAGGGGGGATTTCGAACACCGGGGAGCTGTTTTTT. It codes for CASSSGGISNTGELFF.

This rearrangement joins TRBV25-1 to TRBJ1-4, with unresolved D. The CDR3 consists of 14 residues. Per germline, CDR1 MGHDK and CDR2 SYGVNS. V was trimmed by 6 bases and J by 4 bases, leaving 12 bases between them. The CDR3: CASRGSVFNEKLFF. The CDR3 bases are TGTGCCAGCAGGGGCAGTGTTTTTAATGAAAAACTGTTTTTT.

This chain uses TRBV2 with TRBJ1-2; 8 bases line up with TRBD1. The CDR3 length is 16 residues. Germline V lookup: CDR1 SNHLY, CDR2 FYNNEI. V gave up 4 bases and J gave up 5 bases; unmatched junction bases: 12. The CDR3 coding sequence is TGTGCCAGCAGTGGGGCCGGACAGGGAAGAGGGTATGGCTACACCTTC. It encodes CASSGAGQGRGYGYTF.

This clone showed up just once. The chain combines TRBV10-2 with TRBJ1-1; 9 bases align to TRBD1. This CDR3 is 14 amino acids long. Germline trimming cut 3 bases from V and 4 bases from J; bases unmatched to any gene: 3. The germline CDR1 and CDR2 sequences are WSHSY and SAAADI. CDR3: CASSDIQGATEAFF. The CDR3, as DNA: TGCGCCAGCAGTGACATACAGGGGGCCACTGAAGCTTTCTTT.

The chain couples TRBV19 to TRBJ1-6; 11 bases agree with TRBD1. The CDR3 consists of 16 residues. V dropped 4 bases and J dropped 10; count of bases not matched to a gene: 9. The germline gives CDR1 LNHDA, CDR2 SQIVND (reference sequence). The CDR3 region has the DNA TGTGCCAGTAGTAGGGACAGGGGGACGGCGGGATCACCCCTCCACTTT. Its translation is CASSRDRGTAGSPLHF.

V is TRBV9 and J is TRBJ1-4; D unclear. Trimming took 0 bases from V and 2 from J, leaving 5 bases between them. The V gene's germline CDR1 is SGDLS and CDR2 YYNGEE. This CDR3 is 14 amino acids long. CDR3 DNA: TGTGCCAGCAGCGTAGACAGCACTAATGAAAAACTGTTTTTT. This translates into CASSVDSTNEKLFF.

The chain joins TRBV5-6 to TRBJ1-3; TRBD1 might be the D (5 bases). CDR3 length: 13 amino acids. Between the trimmed V and J ends, which lost 0 bases and 8 bases, there was a span of 9 bases. Germline loops: CDR1 SGHDT, CDR2 YYEEEE. In DNA form, the CDR3 reads TGTGCCAGCAGCTTGGAGCAGGGTCACACCATATATTTT. Protein sequence: CASSLEQGHTIYF.